Reported below is one TCR beta chain. The specificity of this receptor is unknown. Nothing much larger sits one base from this clone, and base qualities are not available. In Seattle, one collaborating source enrolled patients while the infection was active and tracked those patients longitudinally over the course of disease. Whole blood was collected in K2EDTA tubes by collaborating institutions according to the institutions' own protocols. For TCRbeta analysis, collaborators shipped samples in one of three forms: frozen whole blood, isolated PBMCs, or DNA extracted from either of those sample types. The immunoSEQ Assay, a bias-controlled multiplex PCR, was used to amplify TCRbeta CDR3 regions from genomic DNA. Under the source paper's analysis protocol: The number of nucleated cells in each sample was estimated from the amplification of reference gene primers within the assay. To quantify the absolute abundance of each unique TCRbeta CDR3 rearrangement, sequence reads were collapsed and filtered. Productive Simpson clonality was computed per sample as the square root of Simpson's diversity index over productive rearrangements. Sourced from immuneACCESS, this table was stored by TCRdb with only in-frame sequences that have V and J called. A share of the clones is absent; for the studies checked, an unresolved V gene accounts for under half, and the remainder has no known explanation. V and J calls and clone size are copied from that table; D and trimming were computed from the DNA. Here the sample has 300,000 to 400,000 clones; 80% to 90% occur a single time. About 7.6% of the sample lies in the top ten.

From cysteine to phenylalanine, the CDR3 is 13 amino acids long. This entry keeps only the CDR3 DNA: 39 bases, framed from base 1. According to the germline V gene, CDR1 reads SGHVS and CDR2 reads FNYEAQ. Trimming costs V 1 base and J 7 bases, and their ends lie 8 bases apart. This sample was taken from a study of blood T cell repertoires in COVID-19 (dated by TCRdb to 2020 to 2022). With regard to the full study: Collaborator samples came from the United States, Italy and Spain and covered acute and convalescent phases of COVID-19. The material from the prospective study consisted of cDNA or gDNA derived from T cells, B-cell-depleted T cells, or PBMCs. The dataset comprised deeply sampled blood TCRbeta repertoires from subjects exposed to, actively infected with, or recovered from COVID-19. The repertoires were released in a freely available public database meant as a resource for research on the immune response to SARS-CoV-2. The samples were drawn from two sources: the first 160 participants of the ongoing ImmuneRACE study, and 1,000 to 1,500 subjects contributed by 6 global collaborators. A de-identified subject ID, COVID-19 status, age in years and sex were almost always included in the sample metadata. HLA class I and class II types, where available, came from metadata supplied by the sample provider rather than from assay-based typing.

What the study reported, not specific to this receptor: The amount of clinical and demographic metadata varied by source and participant and was provided uncurated.

The sample taken for sequencing was peripheral blood. The TCR sequence derives from a woman aged 55-75 years with COVID-19, enrolled during active disease. Recombination linked TRBV7-6 to TRBJ2-1; 5 matching bases give a weak D call of TRBD1. The sequenced DNA is TGTGCCAGCAGCTTAGGGGGCCGGAATGAGCAGTTCTTC. Its amino acids are CASSLGGRNEQFF.